One and the same sample provided the 2 T cell receptor beta chains below, sequenced in a study of Graves' ophthalmopathy and Graves' hyperthyroidism. Amplification from RNA transcripts yielded the TCR beta CDR3 regions. The first-round RT-PCR employed HTBI primers together with the Qiagen OneStep RT-PCR kit. A multiplex PCR was then performed as the second round. TCRdb independently ran MiXCR on the multiplex PCR reads; one entry per CDR3 protein. The repertoire holds some 750,000 distinct CDR3 sequences, with 35% to 50% as singletons. Source material: peripheral blood. The receptors derive from an adult man with Graves' ophthalmopathy.

V gene TRBV11-1 combines with J gene TRBJ2-7; maybe TRBD1 (6 bases). Looked up from germline, CDR1 is SGHAT and CDR2 is FQDESV (reference sequence). Trimming cost V 5 bases and J 3 bases, with 20 bases left between them. The length of the CDR3 is 16 residues. CDR3 in amino acids: CASSLTGDNPYYEQYF. DNA of the CDR3: TGTGCCAGCAGCCTGACAGGAGATAACCCTTACTACGAGCAGTACTTC.

This clonotype was picked up one time. The chain is built from TRBV25-1 and TRBJ1-1, with D perhaps matching TRBD1 (6 bases). The ends were cut back, 5 bases at V and 1 base at J, with 14 bases in the middle. Germline V gene lookup returns CDR1 MGHDK and CDR2 SYGVNS. CDR3 length: 15 amino acids. CDR3 nucleotide sequence: TGTGCCAGCAGTTTGCCGGGACACTCGAACACTGAAGCTTTCTTT. This translates into CASSLPGHSNTEAFF.